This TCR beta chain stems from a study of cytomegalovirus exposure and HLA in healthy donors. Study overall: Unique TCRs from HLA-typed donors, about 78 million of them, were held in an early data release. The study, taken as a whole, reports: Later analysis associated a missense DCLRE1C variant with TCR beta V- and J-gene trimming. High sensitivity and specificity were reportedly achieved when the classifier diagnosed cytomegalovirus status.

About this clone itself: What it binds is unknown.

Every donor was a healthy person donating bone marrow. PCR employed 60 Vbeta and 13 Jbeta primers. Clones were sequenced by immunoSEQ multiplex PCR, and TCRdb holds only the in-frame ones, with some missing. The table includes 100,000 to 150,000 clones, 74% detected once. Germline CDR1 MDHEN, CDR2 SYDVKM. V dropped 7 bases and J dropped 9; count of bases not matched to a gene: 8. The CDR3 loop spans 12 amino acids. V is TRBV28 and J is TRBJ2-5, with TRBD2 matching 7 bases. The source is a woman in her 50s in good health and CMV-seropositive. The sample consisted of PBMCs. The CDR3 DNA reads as TGTGCCAGCAACGTGGGGGGGGTGGCCCAGTACTTC. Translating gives CASNVGGVAQYF.